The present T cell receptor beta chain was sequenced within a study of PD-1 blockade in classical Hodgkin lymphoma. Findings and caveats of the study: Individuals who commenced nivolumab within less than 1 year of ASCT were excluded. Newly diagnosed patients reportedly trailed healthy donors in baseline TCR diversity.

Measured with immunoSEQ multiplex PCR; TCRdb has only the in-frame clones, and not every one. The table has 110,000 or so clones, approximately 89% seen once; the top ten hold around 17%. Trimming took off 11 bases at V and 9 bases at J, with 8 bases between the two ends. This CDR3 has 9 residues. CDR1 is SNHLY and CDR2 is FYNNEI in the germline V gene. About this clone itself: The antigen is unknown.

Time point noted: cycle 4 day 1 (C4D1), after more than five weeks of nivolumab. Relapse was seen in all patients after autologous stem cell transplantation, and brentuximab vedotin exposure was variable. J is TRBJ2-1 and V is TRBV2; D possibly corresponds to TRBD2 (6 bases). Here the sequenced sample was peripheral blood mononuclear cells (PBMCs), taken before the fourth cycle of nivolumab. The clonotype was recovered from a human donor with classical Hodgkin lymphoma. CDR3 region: CARGAEQFF. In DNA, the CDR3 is TGTGCCCGCGGGGCTGAGCAGTTCTTC.